A selection of T cell receptor beta chains follows, all from one sample in a study of blood T cell repertoires in COVID-19. Sequencing was performed with immunoSEQ multiplex PCR; in TCRdb, only in-frame clones are kept and a portion is missing. The sample lists under 350,000 clones; over 85% were seen once. Source material: PBMCs or T cells enriched from blood (not recorded which). These receptors all stem from a man aged 55 to 69 who had recovered from COVID-19. Both conserved end residues are part of each CDR3. D genes are given only for firm matches. Only part of the rows carry a size: once, few, many, or a class if the clone is expanded.

V gene: TRBV6-5; D gene: -; J gene: TRBJ1-3; clone size: -; CDR3 protein: CASAESSGNTIYF; CDR3 DNA: TGTGCCAGCGCGGAATCCTCTGGAAACACCATATATTTT
V gene: TRBV4-3; D gene: TRBD2; J gene: TRBJ2-2; clone size: -; CDR3 protein: CASSQRGGGNAGELFF; CDR3 DNA: TGCGCCAGCAGCCAAAGGGGCGGGGGGAACGCCGGGGAGCTGTTTTTT
V gene: TRBV29-1; D gene: TRBD1; J gene: TRBJ2-5; clone size: -; CDR3 protein: CSGGQGVEEETQYF; CDR3 DNA: TGCAGCGGGGGACAGGGAGTTGAGGAGGAGACCCAGTACTTC
V gene: TRBV7-9; D gene: -; J gene: TRBJ1-2; clone size: -; CDR3 protein: CASSPKSTDDYGYTF; CDR3 DNA: TGTGCCAGCAGCCCGAAGTCGACAGACGACTATGGCTACACCTTC
V gene: TRBV7-9; D gene: -; J gene: TRBJ1-6; clone size: -; CDR3 protein: CASSRGGSYNSPLHF; CDR3 DNA: TGTGCCAGCAGCCGAGGGGGCTCCTATAATTCACCCCTCCACTTT
V gene: TRBV5-1; D gene: TRBD1; J gene: TRBJ2-1; clone size: -; CDR3 protein: CASSHRGSIVAGNEQFF; CDR3 DNA: TGCGCCAGCAGCCACAGGGGATCGATCGTTGCGGGCAATGAGCAGTTCTTC
V gene: TRBV5-4; D gene: TRBD2; J gene: TRBJ2-1; clone size: -; CDR3 protein: CASSSGLAASSYNEQFF; CDR3 DNA: TGTGCCAGCAGCTCAGGACTAGCGGCGAGCTCCTACAATGAGCAGTTCTTC
V gene: TRBV18; D gene: TRBD1; J gene: TRBJ1-2; clone size: -; CDR3 protein: CASSLGQEPNYGYTF; CDR3 DNA: TGTGCCAGCTCGCTAGGACAGGAACCTAACTATGGCTACACCTTC
V gene: TRBV5-1; D gene: TRBD1; J gene: TRBJ1-4; clone size: -; CDR3 protein: CASSPGDRGEKLFF; CDR3 DNA: TGCGCCAGCAGCCCGGGGGACAGGGGGGAAAAACTGTTTTTT
V gene: TRBV9; D gene: -; J gene: TRBJ1-6; clone size: -; CDR3 protein: CASSVGSSYNSPLHF; CDR3 DNA: TGTGCCAGCAGCGTCGGGAGCTCCTATAATTCACCCCTCCACTTT
V gene: TRBV4-3; D gene: TRBD1; J gene: TRBJ2-6; clone size: -; CDR3 protein: CASSPWTGSNVLTF; CDR3 DNA: TGCGCCAGCAGCCCGTGGACAGGGTCCAACGTCCTGACTTTC
V gene: TRBV5-1; D gene: TRBD1; J gene: TRBJ1-3; clone size: -; CDR3 protein: CASSPGPQGSGNTIYF; CDR3 DNA: TGCGCCAGCAGCCCGGGACCACAGGGGTCTGGAAACACCATATATTTT
V gene: TRBV25-1; D gene: -; J gene: TRBJ2-3; clone size: once; CDR3 protein: CASSEGGTAVDTQYF; CDR3 DNA: TGTGCCAGCAGTGAGGGGGGTACGGCTGTCGATACGCAGTATTTT
V gene: TRBV19; D gene: TRBD2; J gene: TRBJ2-7; clone size: -; CDR3 protein: CASSARLAAGAYEQYF; CDR3 DNA: TGTGCCAGTAGTGCCCGTCTAGCAGCGGGGGCTTACGAGCAGTACTTC
V gene: TRBV11-2; D gene: -; J gene: TRBJ1-2; clone size: -; CDR3 protein: CASSLDRGKVYGYTF; CDR3 DNA: TGTGCCAGCAGCTTAGATCGGGGGAAAGTCTATGGCTACACCTTC
V gene: TRBV15; D gene: -; J gene: TRBJ1-4; clone size: -; CDR3 protein: CATSREQGGKLFF; CDR3 DNA: TGTGCCACCAGCAGAGAGCAGGGAGGAAAACTGTTTTTT
V gene: TRBV6-2/TRBV6-3; D gene: TRBD1; J gene: TRBJ2-3; clone size: -; CDR3 protein: CASSYSLTGGASPADTQYF; CDR3 DNA: TGTGCCAGCAGTTACTCCCTTACAGGGGGCGCGTCCCCCGCAGATACGCAGTATTTT
V gene: TRBV2; D gene: -; J gene: TRBJ2-2; clone size: -; CDR3 protein: CASQGVFGELFF; CDR3 DNA: TGTGCCAGCCAAGGGGTGTTCGGGGAGCTGTTTTTT
V gene: TRBV24-1; D gene: -; J gene: TRBJ1-5; clone size: few; CDR3 protein: CATSDPGHNNQPQHF; CDR3 DNA: TGTGCCACCAGTGATCCGGGACATAACAATCAGCCCCAGCATTTT
V gene: TRBV3-1/TRBV3-2; D gene: -; J gene: TRBJ1-1; clone size: -; CDR3 protein: CASSPAGAAGTEAFF; CDR3 DNA: TGTGCCAGCAGCCCGGCGGGGGCCGCGGGAACTGAAGCTTTCTTT
V gene: TRBV5-1; D gene: TRBD1; J gene: TRBJ1-1; clone size: once; CDR3 protein: CASRSGGRLNTEAFF; CDR3 DNA: TGCGCCAGCAGGTCAGGGGGGAGGCTAAACACTGAAGCTTTCTTT
V gene: TRBV18; D gene: TRBD1; J gene: TRBJ2-1; clone size: once; CDR3 protein: CASSPPGQGGFNEQFF; CDR3 DNA: TGTGCCAGCTCACCCCCGGGACAGGGAGGGTTCAATGAGCAGTTCTTC
V gene: TRBV7-2; D gene: TRBD1; J gene: TRBJ1-2; clone size: -; CDR3 protein: CASSRPGTGNGYTF; CDR3 DNA: TGTGCCAGCAGCCGTCCCGGGACAGGCAATGGCTACACCTTC
V gene: TRBV6-5; D gene: -; J gene: TRBJ1-5; clone size: -; CDR3 protein: CASTERSRGPQHF; CDR3 DNA: TGTGCCAGCACAGAGCGGTCTCGGGGGCCCCAGCATTTT
V gene: TRBV27; D gene: TRBD2; J gene: TRBJ2-2; clone size: -; CDR3 protein: CATGRAGPLGTGELFF; CDR3 DNA: TGTGCCACGGGGAGGGCAGGGCCTCTGGGAACCGGGGAGCTGTTTTTT
V gene: TRBV2; D gene: TRBD1; J gene: TRBJ1-2; clone size: -; CDR3 protein: CASKDREIYGYTF; CDR3 DNA: TGTGCCAGCAAAGACAGGGAGATCTATGGCTACACCTTC
V gene: TRBV2; D gene: TRBD1; J gene: TRBJ2-2; clone size: -; CDR3 protein: CAGRQGPTGELFF; CDR3 DNA: TGTGCCGGCCGACAGGGACCCACCGGGGAGCTGTTTTTT
V gene: TRBV28; D gene: -; J gene: TRBJ1-2; clone size: -; CDR3 protein: CASSFTNPGVRSYGYTF; CDR3 DNA: TGTGCCAGCAGTTTTACTAATCCAGGGGTAAGGTCCTATGGCTACACCTTC
V gene: TRBV10-3; D gene: TRBD1; J gene: TRBJ1-1; clone size: -; CDR3 protein: CAISRTGKTEAFF; CDR3 DNA: TGTGCCATCAGCAGGACAGGGAAGACTGAAGCTTTCTTT
V gene: TRBV6-2/TRBV6-3; D gene: -; J gene: TRBJ2-7; clone size: -; CDR3 protein: CASSQGWSVYEQYF; CDR3 DNA: TGTGCCAGCAGCCAGGGGTGGTCGGTCTACGAGCAGTACTTC
V gene: TRBV6-6; D gene: -; J gene: TRBJ2-2; clone size: -; CDR3 protein: CASSYYRAPNTGELFF; CDR3 DNA: TGTGCCAGCAGTTACTACAGGGCCCCGAACACCGGGGAGCTGTTTTTT
V gene: TRBV15; D gene: -; J gene: TRBJ2-1; clone size: -; CDR3 protein: CATSSRQRSYNEQFF; CDR3 DNA: TGTGCCACCAGCAGCCGACAGAGATCCTACAATGAGCAGTTCTTC
V gene: TRBV3-1/TRBV3-2; D gene: -; J gene: TRBJ1-5; clone size: -; CDR3 protein: CASSPGLVNQPQHF; CDR3 DNA: TGTGCCAGCAGCCCCGGACTCGTCAATCAGCCCCAGCATTTT
V gene: TRBV30; D gene: TRBD1; J gene: TRBJ1-4; clone size: -; CDR3 protein: CASPINRGRGEKLFF; CDR3 DNA: TGTGCCTCCCCTATCAACAGGGGCCGCGGAGAAAAACTGTTTTTT
V gene: TRBV28; D gene: -; J gene: TRBJ2-3; clone size: -; CDR3 protein: CASSERRYLTQYF; CDR3 DNA: TGTGCCAGCAGTGAACGGCGGTACCTAACGCAGTATTTT
V gene: TRBV24-1; D gene: -; J gene: TRBJ2-1; clone size: -; CDR3 protein: CATRQGHEQFF; CDR3 DNA: TGTGCCACCAGACAGGGTCATGAGCAGTTCTTC
V gene: TRBV5-4; D gene: -; J gene: TRBJ2-3; clone size: -; CDR3 protein: CASSFLTERQYF; CDR3 DNA: TGTGCCAGCAGCTTTTTGACAGAGCGACAGTATTTT
V gene: TRBV19; D gene: TRBD2; J gene: TRBJ2-2; clone size: -; CDR3 protein: CASSIALAGAQTLNTGELFF; CDR3 DNA: TGTGCCAGTAGTATTGCACTAGCGGGGGCCCAGACCCTTAACACCGGGGAGCTGTTTTTT
V gene: TRBV24-1; D gene: TRBD1; J gene: TRBJ1-4; clone size: -; CDR3 protein: CATSETGTASEKLFF; CDR3 DNA: TGTGCCACCAGTGAAACCGGGACAGCCAGTGAAAAACTGTTTTTT
V gene: TRBV7-9; D gene: -; J gene: TRBJ1-1; clone size: few; CDR3 protein: CASSQGQPRDTEAFF; CDR3 DNA: TGTGCCAGCAGCCAGGGACAACCGAGGGACACTGAAGCTTTCTTT
V gene: TRBV6-5; D gene: -; J gene: TRBJ2-7; clone size: -; CDR3 protein: CASRGAGGASYEQYF; CDR3 DNA: TGTGCCTCCCGGGGGGCAGGGGGCGCCTCCTACGAGCAGTACTTC
V gene: TRBV9; D gene: -; J gene: TRBJ1-3; clone size: -; CDR3 protein: CASSAYLGASGNTIYF; CDR3 DNA: TGTGCCAGCAGCGCGTACTTGGGGGCCTCTGGAAACACCATATATTTT
V gene: TRBV24-1; D gene: -; J gene: TRBJ2-3; clone size: -; CDR3 protein: CATPGLNTSTDTQYF; CDR3 DNA: TGTGCCACCCCAGGCCTCAATACTAGCACAGATACGCAGTATTTT
V gene: TRBV19; D gene: -; J gene: TRBJ2-3; clone size: -; CDR3 protein: CASSSSRRGHTDTQYF; CDR3 DNA: TGTGCCAGTAGTTCTTCGAGGCGGGGGCACACAGATACGCAGTATTTT
V gene: TRBV11-3; D gene: -; J gene: TRBJ1-3; clone size: few; CDR3 protein: CASSLVASGNTIYF; CDR3 DNA: TGTGCCAGCAGCTTAGTGGCCTCTGGAAACACCATATATTTT
V gene: TRBV20-1; D gene: -; J gene: TRBJ1-3; clone size: -; CDR3 protein: CSASGRERANTIYF; CDR3 DNA: TGCAGTGCTAGTGGCAGGGAAAGGGCAAACACCATATATTTT
V gene: TRBV10-3; D gene: TRBD1; J gene: TRBJ2-1; clone size: -; CDR3 protein: CAISVEERGRFF; CDR3 DNA: TGTGCCATCAGTGTTGAGGAAAGGGGGCGGTTCTTC
V gene: TRBV10-3; D gene: TRBD1; J gene: TRBJ1-5; clone size: -; CDR3 protein: CAISDPDRAQPQHF; CDR3 DNA: TGTGCCATCAGTGACCCCGACAGGGCTCAGCCCCAGCATTTT
V gene: TRBV30; D gene: -; J gene: TRBJ2-1; clone size: -; CDR3 protein: CAWIVLGREFF; CDR3 DNA: TGTGCCTGGATCGTTTTGGGCAGGGAGTTCTTC
V gene: TRBV25-1; D gene: TRBD2; J gene: TRBJ2-7; clone size: -; CDR3 protein: CASTTSGRRYEQYF; CDR3 DNA: TGTGCCAGCACAACTAGCGGGAGACGCTACGAGCAGTACTTC
V gene: TRBV4-3; D gene: TRBD2; J gene: TRBJ2-3; clone size: -; CDR3 protein: CASSQGLAGALTDTQYF; CDR3 DNA: TGCGCCAGCAGCCAAGGATTAGCGGGGGCCCTCACAGATACGCAGTATTTT
V gene: TRBV29-1; D gene: TRBD1; J gene: TRBJ1-4; clone size: -; CDR3 protein: CSVIRQGARGGATNEKLFF; CDR3 DNA: TGCAGCGTTATTAGGCAGGGGGCGCGAGGGGGAGCAACTAATGAAAAACTGTTTTTT
V gene: TRBV11-3; D gene: -; J gene: TRBJ1-2; clone size: -; CDR3 protein: CASSTGPGTPLGYTF; CDR3 DNA: TGTGCCAGCAGCACGGGCCCCGGGACACCGTTGGGCTACACCTTC
V gene: TRBV11-3; D gene: -; J gene: TRBJ1-1; clone size: -; CDR3 protein: CASSLEGAVNTEAFF; CDR3 DNA: TGTGCCAGCAGCTTAGAGGGGGCGGTGAACACTGAAGCTTTCTTT
V gene: TRBV13; D gene: -; J gene: TRBJ2-4; clone size: -; CDR3 protein: CASSRTEAKNIQYF; CDR3 DNA: TGTGCCAGCAGCCGTACAGAAGCCAAAAACATTCAGTACTTC